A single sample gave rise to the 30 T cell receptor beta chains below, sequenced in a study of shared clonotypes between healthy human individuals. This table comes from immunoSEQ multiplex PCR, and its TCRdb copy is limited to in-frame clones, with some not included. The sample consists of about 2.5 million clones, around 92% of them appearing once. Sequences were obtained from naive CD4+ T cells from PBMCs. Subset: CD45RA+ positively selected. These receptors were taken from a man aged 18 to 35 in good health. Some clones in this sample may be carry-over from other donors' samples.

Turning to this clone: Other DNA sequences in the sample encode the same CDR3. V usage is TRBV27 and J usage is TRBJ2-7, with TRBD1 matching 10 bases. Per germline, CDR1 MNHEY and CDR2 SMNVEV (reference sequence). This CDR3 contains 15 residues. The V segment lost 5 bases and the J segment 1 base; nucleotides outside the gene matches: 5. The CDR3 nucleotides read TGTGCCAGCAGTAGCAGACAGGGGGCATCCTACGAGCAGTACTTC. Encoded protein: CASSSRQGASYEQYF.

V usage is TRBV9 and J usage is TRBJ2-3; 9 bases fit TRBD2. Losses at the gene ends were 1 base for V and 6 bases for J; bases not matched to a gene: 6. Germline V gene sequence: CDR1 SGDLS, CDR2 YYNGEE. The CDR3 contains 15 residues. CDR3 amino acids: CASSVRLAGSDTQYF. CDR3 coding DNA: TGTGCCAGCAGCGTACGGCTAGCGGGATCGGATACGCAGTATTTT.

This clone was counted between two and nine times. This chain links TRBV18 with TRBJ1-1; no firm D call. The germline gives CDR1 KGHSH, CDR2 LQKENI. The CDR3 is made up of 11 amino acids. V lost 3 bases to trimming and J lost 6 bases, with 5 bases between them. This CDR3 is CASSPDPEAFF. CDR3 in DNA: TGTGCCAGCTCACCTGACCCTGAAGCTTTCTTT.

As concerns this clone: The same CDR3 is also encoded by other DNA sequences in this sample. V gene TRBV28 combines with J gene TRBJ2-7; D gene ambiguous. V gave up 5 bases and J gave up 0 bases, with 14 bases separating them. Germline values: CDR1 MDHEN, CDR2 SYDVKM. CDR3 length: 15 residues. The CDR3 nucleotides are TGTGCCAGCAGTCCCCTCCTCGCTAGCTCCTACGAGCAGTACTTC. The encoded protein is CASSPLLASSYEQYF.

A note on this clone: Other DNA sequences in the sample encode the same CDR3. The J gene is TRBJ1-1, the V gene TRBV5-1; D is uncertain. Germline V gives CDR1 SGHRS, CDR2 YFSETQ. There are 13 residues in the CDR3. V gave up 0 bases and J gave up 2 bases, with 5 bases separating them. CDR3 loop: CASSLVHNTEAFF. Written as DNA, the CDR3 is TGCGCCAGCAGCTTGGTACACAACACTGAAGCTTTCTTT.

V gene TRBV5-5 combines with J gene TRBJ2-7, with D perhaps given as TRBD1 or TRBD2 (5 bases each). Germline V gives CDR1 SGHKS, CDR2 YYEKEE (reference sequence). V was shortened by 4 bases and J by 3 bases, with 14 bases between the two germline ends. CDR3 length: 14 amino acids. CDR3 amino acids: CASSRTGTYYEQYF. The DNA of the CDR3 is TGTGCCAGCAGCAGGACTGGGACGTACTACGAGCAGTACTTC.

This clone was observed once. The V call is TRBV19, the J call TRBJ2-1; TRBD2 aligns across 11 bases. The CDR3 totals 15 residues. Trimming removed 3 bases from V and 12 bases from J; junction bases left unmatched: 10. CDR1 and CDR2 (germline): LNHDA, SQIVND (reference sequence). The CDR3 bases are TGTGCCAGTAGTATTACAGGACTAGCGGGCGCTGTGCAGTTCTTC. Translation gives CASSITGLAGAVQFF. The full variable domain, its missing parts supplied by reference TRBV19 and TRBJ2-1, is DGGITQSPKYLFRKEGQNVTLSCEQNLNHDAMYWYRQDPGQGLRLIYYSQIVNDFQKGDIAEGYSVSREKKESFPLTVTSAQKNPTAFYLCASSITGLAGAVQFFGPGTRLTVL.

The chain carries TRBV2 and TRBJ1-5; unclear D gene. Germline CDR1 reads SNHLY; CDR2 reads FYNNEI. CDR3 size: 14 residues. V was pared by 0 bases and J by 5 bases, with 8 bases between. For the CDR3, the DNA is TGTGCCAGCAGTGAAGCGAACAGATATCAGCCCCAGCATTTT. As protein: CASSEANRYQPQHF.

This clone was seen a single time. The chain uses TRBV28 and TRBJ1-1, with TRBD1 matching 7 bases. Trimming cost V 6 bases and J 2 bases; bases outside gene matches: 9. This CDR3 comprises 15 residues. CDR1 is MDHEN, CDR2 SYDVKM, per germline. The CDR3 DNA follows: TGTGCCAGCAGCACGTGGACAGGTTCTAACACTGAAGCTTTCTTT. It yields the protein CASSTWTGSNTEAFF.

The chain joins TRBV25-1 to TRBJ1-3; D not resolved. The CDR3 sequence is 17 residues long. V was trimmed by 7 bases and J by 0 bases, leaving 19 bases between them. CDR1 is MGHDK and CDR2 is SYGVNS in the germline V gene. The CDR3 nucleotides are TGTGCCAGCAAAGTCCTGGTAGGCCAAAACTCTGGAAACACCATATATTTT. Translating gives CASKVLVGQNSGNTIYF.

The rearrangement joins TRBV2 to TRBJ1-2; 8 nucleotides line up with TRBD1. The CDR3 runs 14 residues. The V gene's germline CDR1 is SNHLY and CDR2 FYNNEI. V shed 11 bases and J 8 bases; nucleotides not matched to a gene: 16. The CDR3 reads CASSTQGAMWGYTF. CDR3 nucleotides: TGTGCCTCTAGTACCCAGGGGGCCATGTGGGGCTACACCTTC.

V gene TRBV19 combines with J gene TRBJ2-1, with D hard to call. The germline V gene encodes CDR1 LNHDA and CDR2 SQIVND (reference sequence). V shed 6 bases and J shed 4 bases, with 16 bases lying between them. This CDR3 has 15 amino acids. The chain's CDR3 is CASSSGRVGYNEQFF. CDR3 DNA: TGTGCCAGTAGCTCTGGCCGGGTTGGATACAATGAGCAGTTCTTC.

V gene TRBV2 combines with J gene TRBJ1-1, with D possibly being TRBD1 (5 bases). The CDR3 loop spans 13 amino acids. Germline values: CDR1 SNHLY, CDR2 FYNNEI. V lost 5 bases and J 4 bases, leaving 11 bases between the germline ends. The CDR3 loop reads CASSFDSITEAFF. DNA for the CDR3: TGTGCCAGCAGTTTCGACAGTATCACTGAAGCTTTCTTT. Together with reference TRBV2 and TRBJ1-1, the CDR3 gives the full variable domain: EPEVTQTPSHQVTQMGQEVILRCVPISNHLYFYWYRQILGQKVEFLVSFYNNEISEKSEIFDDQFSVERPDGSNFTLKIRSTKLEDSAMYFCASSFDSITEAFFGQGTRLTVV.

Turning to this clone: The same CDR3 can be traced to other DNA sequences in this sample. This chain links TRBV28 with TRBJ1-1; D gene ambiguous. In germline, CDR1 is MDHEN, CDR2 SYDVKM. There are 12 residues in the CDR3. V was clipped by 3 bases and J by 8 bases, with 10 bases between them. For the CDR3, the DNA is TGTGCCAGCAGTTTGCGGGCGGGGGAAGCTTTCTTT. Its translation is CASSLRAGEAFF.

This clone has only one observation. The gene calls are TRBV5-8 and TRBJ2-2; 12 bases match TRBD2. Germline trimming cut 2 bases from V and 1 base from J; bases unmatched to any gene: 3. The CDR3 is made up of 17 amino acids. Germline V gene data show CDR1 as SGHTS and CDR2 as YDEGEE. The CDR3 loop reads CASSFQGLAGNTGELFF. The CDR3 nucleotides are TGTGCCAGCAGCTTTCAGGGACTAGCGGGGAACACCGGGGAGCTGTTTTTT.

CDR3 sequence (DNA): TGTGCCAGCAGAAGGTACACCGGGGAGCTGTTTTTT. Protein sequence: CASRRYTGELFF. The V call is TRBV25-1, the J call TRBJ2-2; no definite D call. V lost 6 bases and J 3 bases, leaving 5 bases between the germline ends. The CDR3 totals 12 residues. From germline, CDR1 is MGHDK and CDR2 SYGVNS.

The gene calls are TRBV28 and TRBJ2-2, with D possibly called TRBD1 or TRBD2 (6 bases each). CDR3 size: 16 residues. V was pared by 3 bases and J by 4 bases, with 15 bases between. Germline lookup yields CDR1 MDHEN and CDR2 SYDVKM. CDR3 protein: CASSFGGPRGTGELFF. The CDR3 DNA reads TGTGCCAGCAGTTTTGGGGGGCCCAGGGGCACCGGGGAGCTGTTTTTT.

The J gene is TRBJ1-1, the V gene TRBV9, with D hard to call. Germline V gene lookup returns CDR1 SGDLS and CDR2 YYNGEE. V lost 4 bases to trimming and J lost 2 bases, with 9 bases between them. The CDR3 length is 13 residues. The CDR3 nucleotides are TGTGCCAGCAGCCGTACACTAAACACTGAAGCTTTCTTT. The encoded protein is CASSRTLNTEAFF.

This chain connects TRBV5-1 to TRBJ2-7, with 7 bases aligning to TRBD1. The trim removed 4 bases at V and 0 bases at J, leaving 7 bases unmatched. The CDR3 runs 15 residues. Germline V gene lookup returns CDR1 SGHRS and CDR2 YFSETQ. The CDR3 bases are TGCGCCAGCAGCGTCCGGGACAGCTACTCCTACGAGCAGTACTTC. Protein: CASSVRDSYSYEQYF.

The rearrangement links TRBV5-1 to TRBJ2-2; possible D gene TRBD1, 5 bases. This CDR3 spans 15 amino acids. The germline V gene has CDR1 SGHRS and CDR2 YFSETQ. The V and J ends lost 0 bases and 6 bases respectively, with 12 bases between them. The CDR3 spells CASSLGSGPAGELFF. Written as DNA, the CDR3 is TGCGCCAGCAGCTTGGGTTCAGGGCCGGCCGGGGAGCTGTTTTTT.

The CDR3 loop is CASSLVEGSFNYGYTF. DNA of the CDR3: TGCGCCAGCAGCTTGGTTGAGGGTTCATTTAACTATGGCTACACCTTC. The chain combines TRBV5-1 with TRBJ1-2; D gene unclear. The CDR3 loop spans 16 amino acids. Germline CDR1 SGHRS, CDR2 YFSETQ. Trimming left V 0 bases short and J 1 base short, with 13 bases between.

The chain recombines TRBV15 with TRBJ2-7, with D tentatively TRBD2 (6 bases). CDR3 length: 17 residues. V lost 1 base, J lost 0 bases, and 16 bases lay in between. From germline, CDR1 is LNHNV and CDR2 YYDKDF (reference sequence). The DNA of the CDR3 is TGTGCCACCAGCAGAGCCGCGGCTAGCGCAAGCTCCTACGAGCAGTACTTC. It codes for CATSRAAASASSYEQYF. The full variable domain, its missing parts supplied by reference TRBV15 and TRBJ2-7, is DAMVIQNPRYQVTQFGKPVTLSCSQTLNHNVMYWYQQKSSQAPKLLFHYYDKDFNNEADTPDNFQSRRPNTSFCFLDIRSPGLGDTAMYLCATSRAAASASSYEQYFGPGTRLTVT.

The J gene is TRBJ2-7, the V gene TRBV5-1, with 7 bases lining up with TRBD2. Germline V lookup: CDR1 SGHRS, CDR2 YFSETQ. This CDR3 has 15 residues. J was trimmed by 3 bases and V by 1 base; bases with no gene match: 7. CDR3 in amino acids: CASSLSGREYYEQYF. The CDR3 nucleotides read TGCGCCAGCAGCTTGAGTGGGCGGGAGTACTACGAGCAGTACTTC.

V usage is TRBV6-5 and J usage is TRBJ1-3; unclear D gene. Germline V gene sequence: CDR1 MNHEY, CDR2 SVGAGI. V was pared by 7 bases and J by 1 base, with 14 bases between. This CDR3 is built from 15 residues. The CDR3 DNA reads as TGTGCCAGCAAAAACGATGGGATTTCTGGAAACACCATATATTTT. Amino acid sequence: CASKNDGISGNTIYF.

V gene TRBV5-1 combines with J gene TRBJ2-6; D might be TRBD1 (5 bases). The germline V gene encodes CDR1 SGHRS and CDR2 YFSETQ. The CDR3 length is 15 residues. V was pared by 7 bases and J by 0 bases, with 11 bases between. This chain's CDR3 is CASQIRDSGANVLTF. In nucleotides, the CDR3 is TGCGCCAGCCAGATCAGGGACTCTGGGGCCAACGTCCTGACTTTC. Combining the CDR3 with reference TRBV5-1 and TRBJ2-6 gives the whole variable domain KAGVTQTPRYLIKTRGQQVTLSCSPISGHRSVSWYQQTPGQGLQFLFEYFSETQRNKGNFPGRFSGRQFSNSRSEMNVSTLELGDSALYLCASQIRDSGANVLTFGAGSRLTVL.

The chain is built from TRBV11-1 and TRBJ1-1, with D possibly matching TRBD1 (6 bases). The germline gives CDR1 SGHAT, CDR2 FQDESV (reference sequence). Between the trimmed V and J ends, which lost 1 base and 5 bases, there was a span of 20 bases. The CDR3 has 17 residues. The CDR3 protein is CASSLEVGGRVRTEAFF. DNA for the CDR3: TGTGCCAGCAGCTTAGAAGTTGGGGGCAGGGTTAGGACTGAAGCTTTCTTT.

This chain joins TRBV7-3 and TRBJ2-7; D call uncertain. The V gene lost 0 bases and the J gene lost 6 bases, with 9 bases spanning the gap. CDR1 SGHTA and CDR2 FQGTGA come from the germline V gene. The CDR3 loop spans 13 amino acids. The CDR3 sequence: CASSLTSGAEQYF. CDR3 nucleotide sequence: TGTGCCAGCAGCTTAACGTCGGGTGCCGAGCAGTACTTC.

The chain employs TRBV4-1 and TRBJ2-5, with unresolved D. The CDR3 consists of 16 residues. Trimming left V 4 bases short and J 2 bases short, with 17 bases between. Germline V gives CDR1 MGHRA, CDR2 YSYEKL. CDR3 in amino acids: CASSLNLIHPQETQYF. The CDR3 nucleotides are TGCGCCAGCAGCCTTAACCTGATTCACCCTCAAGAGACCCAGTACTTC.

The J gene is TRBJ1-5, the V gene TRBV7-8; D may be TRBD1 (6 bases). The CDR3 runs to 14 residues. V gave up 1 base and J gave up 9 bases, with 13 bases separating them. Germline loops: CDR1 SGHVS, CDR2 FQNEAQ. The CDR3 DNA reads TGTGCCAGCAGCTTAGATACCAGGGGAGTGCCCCAGCATTTT. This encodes CASSLDTRGVPQHF.

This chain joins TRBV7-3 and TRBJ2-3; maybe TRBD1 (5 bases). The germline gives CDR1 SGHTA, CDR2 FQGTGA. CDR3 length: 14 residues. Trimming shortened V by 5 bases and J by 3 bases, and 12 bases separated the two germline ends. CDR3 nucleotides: TGTGCCAGCAGCCCCCCAGGGTCGACAGATACGCAGTATTTT. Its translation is CASSPPGSTDTQYF.